This T cell receptor (beta chain) originates from a study of breast tumors, draining lymph nodes, adjacent tissues. Study-wide findings and caveats: Tumor repertoires ranked between lymph nodes and nontumor tissue in diversity, with V and J gene preferences. Data only fit, rather than demonstrated, lymph node origin of most tumor T cells.

From the multiplex PCR reads, TCRdb called clonotypes with MiXCR, one entry per CDR3 protein. The sample yields fewer than 200,000 distinct CDR3 sequences, around 35% seen once. About this clonotype: The antigen is unknown.

J was trimmed by 4 bases and V by 3 bases; bases with no gene match: 4. The germline V gene encodes CDR1 ENHRY and CDR2 SYGVKD. The CDR3 runs to 15 residues. The lymph nodes were axillary draining lymph nodes from breast cancer patients. The chain employs TRBV10-3 and TRBJ2-1; TRBD2 agrees at 9 bases. The specimen sequenced was axillary lymph node tissue. This clonotype was obtained from a female donor with breast cancer. Some clones in this sample may be carry-over from other donors' samples. The CDR3 nucleotides read TGTGCCATCAGTGATGGGCTAGCGGGGTACAATGAGCAGTTCTTC. Its protein is CAISDGLAGYNEQFF.